This record looks at one TCR beta chain sequence and its context. The data were obtained in a study of cytomegalovirus exposure and HLA in healthy donors. The V end was cut by 0 bases, the J end by 1 base, with 7 bases between. CDR3 length: 14 amino acids. Germline V gene lookup returns CDR1 SGHDT and CDR2 YYEEEE. The PCR made use of 60 Vbeta and 13 Jbeta primers. Sequencing was performed with immunoSEQ multiplex PCR; in TCRdb, only in-frame clones are kept and a portion is missing. The table includes 150,000 or so clones, over 75% detected once. The J gene is TRBJ1-2, the V gene TRBV5-6; no firm D call. This receptor was taken from a woman under 40 in good health and CMV-seronegative. Material: PBMCs. The CDR3 DNA is TGTGCCAGCAGCTTGGACAGCTTTAACTATGGCTACACCTTC. Its translation is CASSLDSFNYGYTF. Full variable domain (outside the CDR3, taken from reference TRBV5-6 and TRBJ1-2): DAGVTQSPTHLIKTRGQQVTLRCSPKSGHDTVSWYQQALGQGPQFIFQYYEEEERQRGNFPDRFSGHQFPNYSSELNVNALLLGDSALYLCASSLDSFNYGYTFGSGTRLTVV.